Presented here are 24 T cell receptor beta chains from one specimen sequenced in a study of blood T cell repertoires in COVID-19 (dated by TCRdb to the early 2020s). Receptor libraries were prepared by the immunoSEQ multiplex PCR assay. This is the immuneACCESS table as TCRdb keeps it, with only in-frame sequences that have V and J called. A part of the clones is gone; compared with another copy, unresolved V genes explain less than half, and the rest is unexplained. The table for this sample lists around 70,000 clones; 88% of them were counted only once. The biggest ten clones account for roughly 5% of the sample. Sequencing was done on a sample of peripheral blood. These receptors came from a human donor in a cohort sampled during active COVID-19.

The chain combines TRBV12-3 or TRBV12-4 with TRBJ2-1; no definite D call. Trimming stripped 6 bases from V and 9 bases from J, with 12 bases between. This CDR3 comprises 12 residues. CDR3 protein: CASSETHFEQFF. Here the CDR3 DNA reads TGTGCCAGCAGCGAAACCCACTTTGAGCAGTTCTTC.

This chain uses TRBV5-1 with TRBJ1-3, with D possibly TRBD1 on 6 matching bases. The CDR3 consists of 14 residues. V was shortened by 4 bases and J by 0 bases, with 8 bases between the two germline ends. Looked up from germline, CDR1 is SGHRS and CDR2 is YFSETQ. The DNA of the CDR3 is TGCGCCAGCAGCCAGGACAGCTCTGGAAACACCATATATTTT. Translation: CASSQDSSGNTIYF.

The chain combines TRBV5-1 with TRBJ2-1; 8 bases map to TRBD1. Trimming took 4 bases from V and 8 from J; bases not matched to a gene: 14. The V gene's germline CDR1 is SGHRS and CDR2 YFSETQ. The CDR3 is 16 residues long. The CDR3 reads CASSPGDRLSLHEQFF. Written as DNA, the CDR3 is TGCGCCAGCAGCCCCGGGGACAGGCTTTCCCTTCATGAGCAGTTCTTC.

This clone has just one count. The V call is TRBV28, the J call TRBJ2-7; 9 nucleotides align to TRBD2. Trimming removed 4 bases from V and 0 bases from J; junction bases left unmatched: 4. CDR3 length: 15 residues. In germline, CDR1 is MDHEN, CDR2 SYDVKM. CDR3 loop: CASSSERGVSYEQYF. In nucleotides, the CDR3 is TGTGCCAGCAGTTCCGAGCGGGGGGTCTCCTACGAGCAGTACTTC.

V usage is TRBV13 and J usage is TRBJ1-6; 7 bases agree with TRBD1. The length of the CDR3 is 23 residues. V lost 2 bases and J lost 0; bases outside the gene matches: 22. Looked up from germline, CDR1 is PRHDT and CDR2 is FYEKMQ (reference sequence). CDR3 bases: TGTGCCAGCAGCTTAATGTGGCGACAGGGAGACTCGAGAAGGAGCTCCTATAATTCACCCCTCCACTTT. It yields the protein CASSLMWRQGDSRRSSYNSPLHF.

The J gene is TRBJ2-5, the V gene TRBV9, with 9 bases aligning to TRBD2. CDR3 length: 16 amino acids. CDR1 and CDR2 from the germline V gene are SGDLS and YYNGEE. J was trimmed by 0 bases and V by 0 bases; bases with no gene match: 3. The CDR3 loop reads CASSVESGGNQETQYF. In DNA form, the CDR3 reads TGTGCCAGCAGCGTAGAAAGCGGGGGGAACCAAGAGACCCAGTACTTC.

The J gene is TRBJ1-4, the V gene TRBV5-1, with 9 nucleotides matching TRBD1. Trimming at V came to 4 bases and at J to 7 bases, leaving 14 bases not matched to a gene. Germline assignment: CDR1 SGHRS and CDR2 YFSETQ. This CDR3 has 17 amino acids. CDR3 sequence: CASSRTGAPNGVEKLFF. The CDR3 DNA reads as TGCGCCAGCAGCAGGACAGGGGCCCCTAATGGCGTTGAAAAACTGTTTTTT.

The chain joins TRBV18 to TRBJ2-1, with D perhaps matching TRBD2 (6 bases). The CDR3 runs to 17 residues. V was clipped by 4 bases and J by 0 bases, with 16 bases between them. In germline, CDR1 is KGHSH, CDR2 LQKENI. The CDR3 DNA is TGTGCCAGCTCACAAGACCTTTCCGGGAGCTCCTACAATGAGCAGTTCTTC. It translates to CASSQDLSGSSYNEQFF.

The gene calls are TRBV18 and TRBJ1-6; TRBD1 is a possible D gene (5 bases). The germline V and J ends were trimmed by 3 bases and 11 bases, with 8 bases remaining between them. This CDR3 region has 12 residues. Germline CDR1 is KGHSH and CDR2 is LQKENI. The CDR3 sequence: CASSPGGTPLHF. In DNA form, the CDR3 reads TGTGCCAGCTCACCCGGGGGAACACCCCTCCACTTT.

The genes are TRBV5-6 and TRBJ2-1; D is perhaps TRBD2 (6 bases). Germline V lookup: CDR1 SGHDT, CDR2 YYEEEE. This CDR3 comprises 13 residues. The ends were cut back, 1 base at V and 4 bases at J, with 6 bases in the middle. As DNA, the CDR3 is TGTGCCAGCAGCTTGCGGGAGTACAATGAGCAGTTCTTC. The encoded protein is CASSLREYNEQFF.

The J gene is TRBJ1-4, the V gene TRBV2; tentative D call: TRBD1 (6 bases). The CDR3 spans 14 residues. The germline V and J ends were trimmed by 0 bases and 8 bases, with 10 bases remaining between them. Looked up from germline, CDR1 is SNHLY and CDR2 is FYNNEI. Here the CDR3 reads CASSEARGSEKLFF. The CDR3 DNA sequence: TGTGCCAGCAGTGAAGCCAGGGGAAGCGAAAAACTGTTTTTT.

The chain uses TRBV24-1 and TRBJ1-4; TRBD1 agrees at 9 bases. V lost 12 bases and J lost 8; bases outside the gene matches: 6. The germline V gene encodes CDR1 KGHDR and CDR2 SFDVKD. CDR3 length: 12 amino acids. Here the CDR3 reads CAVPGQGEKLFF. Written as DNA, the CDR3 is TGTGCCGTCCCGGGACAGGGAGAAAAACTGTTTTTT.

The chain carries TRBV3-1 (or the pseudogene TRBV3-2) and TRBJ2-3, with D possibly matching TRBD1 (6 bases). The germline V gene encodes CDR1 LGHDT and CDR2 YNNKEL (reference sequence). The CDR3 consists of 13 residues. The V and J ends lost 4 bases and 2 bases respectively, with 7 bases between them. The CDR3: CASSRDTTDTQYF. The CDR3 nucleotides are TGTGCCAGCAGCCGGGACACCACAGATACGCAGTATTTT.

V is TRBV7-9 and J is TRBJ2-7; D might be TRBD2 (5 bases). The germline V gene encodes CDR1 SEHNR and CDR2 FQNEAQ (reference sequence). The CDR3 runs to 16 residues. With 4 bases removed from V and 6 bases from J, the gap between germline ends came to 22 bases. The CDR3 loop is CASSSSRDPVSFEQYF. For the CDR3, the DNA is TGTGCCAGCAGCTCTTCCCGGGATCCTGTCTCATTCGAGCAGTACTTC.

This sequence joins TRBV19 and TRBJ2-4, with 7 bases aligning to TRBD1. The CDR3 is made up of 15 amino acids. Trimming took 4 bases from V and 9 from J; bases not matched to a gene: 12. Germline loops: CDR1 LNHDA, CDR2 SQIVND (reference sequence). The CDR3 DNA follows: TGTGCCAGTAGTAAAAGGGACAGTAGGTTCGGCATTCAGTACTTC. It encodes CASSKRDSRFGIQYF.

This clone was counted a single time. This rearrangement joins TRBV4-1 to TRBJ2-5, with D perhaps matching TRBD2 (5 bases). Germline V gives CDR1 MGHRA, CDR2 YSYEKL. The CDR3 totals 14 residues. V was shortened by 0 bases and J by 4 bases, with 9 bases between the two germline ends. The CDR3 protein is CASSQEVSGETQYF. The CDR3 DNA follows: TGCGCCAGCAGCCAAGAGGTGAGCGGAGAGACCCAGTACTTC.

The table lists this clone with a count of one. The J gene is TRBJ2-5, the V gene TRBV5-6; the D gene is possibly TRBD1 (6 bases). There are 13 residues in the CDR3. Trimming left V 7 bases short and J 2 bases short, with 12 bases between. CDR1 SGHDT and CDR2 YYEEEE come from the germline V gene. The CDR3 protein is CASQDRGQETQYF. The DNA of the CDR3 is TGTGCCAGCCAGGACAGAGGGCAAGAGACCCAGTACTTC.

The V and J genes are TRBV11-2 and TRBJ1-3; 7 bases match TRBD1. The CDR3 contains 15 residues. V was clipped by 1 base and J by 7 bases; unmatched bases: 7. From germline, CDR1 is SGHAT and CDR2 FQNNGV. The CDR3 region is CASSLVYRGMNTIYF. CDR3 nucleotide sequence: TGTGCCAGCAGCTTAGTTTACAGGGGTATGAACACCATATATTTT.

This clone was observed a few times. The chain has TRBV5-1 and TRBJ2-7; perhaps TRBD1 as D (5 bases). Germline V lookup: CDR1 SGHRS, CDR2 YFSETQ. This CDR3 contains 17 residues. With 2 bases removed from V and 0 bases from J, the gap between germline ends came to 18 bases. The CDR3 nucleotides are TGCGCCAGCAGCTTAGGGGCTAGACAGTCACACTCCTACGAGCAGTACTTC. Amino acid sequence: CASSLGARQSHSYEQYF.

J is TRBJ1-1 and V is TRBV13, with TRBD1 as a possible D gene (5 bases). V lost 0 bases, J lost 1 base, and 6 bases lay in between. CDR1 is PRHDT, CDR2 FYEKMQ, per germline (reference sequence). The CDR3 consists of 14 residues. The CDR3 DNA reads TGTGCCAGCAGCTTAGGGCAGGGGAACACTGAAGCTTTCTTT. Encoded protein: CASSLGQGNTEAFF.

The gene calls are TRBV7-2 and TRBJ1-6; 9 nucleotides align to TRBD1. This CDR3 spans 16 amino acids. Germline V gene data show CDR1 as SGHTA and CDR2 as FQGNSA. J was trimmed by 0 bases and V by 5 bases; bases with no gene match: 2. CDR3 sequence (DNA): TGTGCCAGCAGCGGGACAGGGAGCTCCTATAATTCACCCCTCCACTTT. The encoded protein is CASSGTGSSYNSPLHF.

The chain carries TRBV2 and TRBJ2-2; D remains unclear. Germline-derived CDR1 and CDR2 are SNHLY and FYNNEI. The V and J ends lost 5 bases and 4 bases respectively, with 14 bases between them. The CDR3 extends over 15 amino acids. The CDR3 loop reads CASSLKARGTGELFF. Written as DNA, the CDR3 is TGTGCCAGCAGTCTAAAGGCCAGAGGCACCGGGGAGCTGTTTTTT.

The chain joins TRBV6-5 to TRBJ2-5; D not certain. Germline lookup yields CDR1 MNHEY and CDR2 SVGAGI. The CDR3 extends over 11 amino acids. DNA of the CDR3: TGTGCGACTTTGTACCAAGAGACCCAGTACTTC. Its protein is CATLYQETQYF.

This clone has only one observation. The chain links TRBV30 to TRBJ1-6; D is possibly TRBD1 (6 bases). The germline V gene has CDR1 GTSNPN and CDR2 SVGIG (reference sequence). Between the trimmed V and J ends, which lost 2 bases and 14 bases, there was a span of 19 bases. The CDR3 loop spans 14 amino acids. In nucleotides, the CDR3 is TGTGCCTGGAGTCACGGGACAAACCATCCGGCCCTCCACTTT. Encoded protein: CAWSHGTNHPALHF.